The clone carrying this T cell receptor (beta chain) showed up just a few times. Antigen: not known. Isolated RNA was reverse transcribed in full, so expressed TCRB transcripts were sequenced. Profiling relied on immunoSEQ multiplex PCR, and the TCRdb table lists in-frame clones only, not all of them. The repertoire holds about 290,000 clones, with approximately 8% as singletons. This sample was taken from a study of beta chain features in type 1 diabetes. General study results and limits: The study found moderately but significantly shorter TCRB CDR3s in all four CD4+ subsets of Type 1 diabetes patients.

V was pared by 4 bases and J by 2 bases, with 17 bases between. Germline assignment: CDR1 MGHRA and CDR2 YSYEKL. The CDR3 runs 16 residues. Via the markers CD45RO/CCR7/CD25/CD127/CD95/CD27, stem cell-like memory, regulatory, central memory and naive CD4+ cells were sorted. The clonotype originates from a young woman in good health. The V call is TRBV4-1, the J call TRBJ1-2; D gene unclear. The sample comprised central memory CD4+ T cells from blood. The DNA for the CDR3 is TGCGCCAGCAGCCTCCCATGGAGGGCCGGAAACTATGGCTACACCTTC. As protein: CASSLPWRAGNYGYTF.